This passage covers 6 T cell receptor beta chains from one sample sequenced in a study of blood T cell repertoires in COVID-19. Using immunoSEQ multiplex PCR, the repertoire was profiled, and TCRdb retains in-frame clones only, with some absent. The data show about 150,000 clones, approximately 90% seen once. Sequencing was done on a sample of peripheral blood. Every receptor here comes from a young man with COVID-19, enrolled during active disease.

This chain uses TRBV7-8 with TRBJ2-7; D is uncertain. The length of the CDR3 is 12 residues. Per germline, CDR1 SGHVS and CDR2 FQNEAQ. V gave up 6 bases and J gave up 4 bases, with 10 bases separating them. CDR3 residues: CASSSRNYEQYF. DNA of the CDR3: TGTGCCAGCAGTTCCAGGAATTACGAGCAGTACTTC.

The V call is TRBV7-3, the J call TRBJ1-1; the match to TRBD1 covers 8 bases. V gave up 5 bases and J gave up 0 bases; unmatched junction bases: 5. The CDR3 is 15 residues long. Germline V gene data show CDR1 as SGHTA and CDR2 as FQGTGA. This CDR3 is CASSAAGGLNTEAFF. The CDR3 DNA follows: TGTGCCAGCAGCGCCGCAGGGGGCTTGAACACTGAAGCTTTCTTT.

V usage is TRBV28 and J usage is TRBJ2-2; D is ambiguous. V was clipped by 8 bases and J by 1 base, with 8 bases between them. The CDR3 is 13 amino acids. Germline V CDR1 and CDR2: MDHEN, SYDVKM. CDR3 protein: CASFGGNTGELFF. CDR3 nucleotide sequence: TGTGCCAGCTTTGGCGGGAACACCGGGGAGCTGTTTTTT.

This sequence joins TRBV6-6 and TRBJ1-3, with 8 bases that match TRBD1. The CDR3 covers 15 residues. V gave up 5 bases and J gave up 3 bases; unmatched junction bases: 6. The V gene's germline CDR1 is MNHNY and CDR2 SVGAGI (reference sequence). CDR3 coding DNA: TGTGCCAGCAGTCGACAGGGGAGTGGTGGAAACACCATATATTTT. Encoded protein: CASSRQGSGGNTIYF.

This chain links TRBV28 with TRBJ1-6; D may be TRBD1 (5 bases). Trimming took 2 bases from V and 8 from J, leaving 10 bases between them. Germline V gene lookup returns CDR1 MDHEN and CDR2 SYDVKM. The CDR3 extends over 14 amino acids. DNA of the CDR3: TGTGCCAGCAGTTTAGGGGGGAACTATTCACCCCTCCACTTT. Protein product: CASSLGGNYSPLHF.

The rearrangement links TRBV24-1 to TRBJ1-5, with D unresolved. The germline V gene encodes CDR1 KGHDR and CDR2 SFDVKD. The CDR3 contains 15 residues. Trimming cost V 5 bases and J 0 bases, with 10 bases left between them. In nucleotides, the CDR3 is TGTGCCACCAGTGGTGCGGGCCATAGCAATCAGCCCCAGCATTTT. Its translation: CATSGAGHSNQPQHF.